The 8 T cell receptor beta chains below come from one sample, sequenced in a study of shared T cell receptors in the human thymus. Only in-frame clones appear in the TCRdb table, and some are missing; sequencing was by immunoSEQ multiplex PCR. Of over 65,000 clones in the sample, more than 90% were seen once. Sequencing used thymocytes. The receptor source for this set is a human donor.

The chain has TRBV19 and TRBJ1-1; 11 bases are shared with TRBD1. From germline, CDR1 is LNHDA and CDR2 SQIVND (reference sequence). V shed 0 bases, J shed 6 bases, and the junction held 12 bases outside the gene matches. The CDR3 length is 18 residues. This chain's CDR3 is CASSIDTGQGAVSAEAFF. CDR3 DNA sequence: TGTGCCAGTAGTATAGATACAGGACAGGGGGCGGTCTCGGCTGAAGCTTTCTTT.

The chain employs TRBV5-6 and TRBJ2-7, with 10 bases matching TRBD1. Germline-derived CDR1 and CDR2 are SGHDT and YYEEEE. V gave up 0 bases and J gave up 3 bases; unmatched junction bases: 3. The CDR3 is made up of 15 amino acids. CDR3 DNA sequence: TGTGCCAGCAGCTTGGTAGGACAGGGGGTCTACGAGCAGTACTTC. Residues: CASSLVGQGVYEQYF.

The rearrangement joins TRBV10-3 to TRBJ1-2; 7 nucleotides match TRBD1. V shed 4 bases, J shed 4 bases, and the junction held 12 bases outside the gene matches. CDR3 length: 16 amino acids. In germline, CDR1 is ENHRY, CDR2 SYGVKD. The chain's CDR3 is CAISAPRRGRGYGYTF. The CDR3 DNA sequence: TGTGCCATCAGTGCTCCCCGGAGGGGGCGCGGCTATGGCTACACCTTC.

J is TRBJ1-1 and V is TRBV5-1; D unclear. Germline CDR1 SGHRS, CDR2 YFSETQ. CDR3 length: 15 residues. Trimming shortened V by 3 bases and J by 0 bases, and 12 bases separated the two germline ends. CDR3 protein: CASSSPGGLNTEAFF. The CDR3 nucleotides are TGCGCCAGCAGCTCGCCGGGCGGGTTGAACACTGAAGCTTTCTTT.

This chain links TRBV7-9 with TRBJ2-5; maybe TRBD1 (6 bases). Germline V gene sequence: CDR1 SEHNR, CDR2 FQNEAQ (reference sequence). Trimming removed 5 bases from V and 4 bases from J, with 17 bases in between. This CDR3 comprises 15 residues. In nucleotides, the CDR3 is TGTGCCAGCAGCCCCACCCCAGGGGTAGGAGAGACCCAGTACTTC. Translating it yields CASSPTPGVGETQYF.

The chain joins TRBV10-3 to TRBJ1-1, with 10 bases lining up with TRBD1. This CDR3 is 14 amino acids long. The V segment lost 6 bases and the J segment 0 bases; nucleotides outside the gene matches: 1. Germline V gene data show CDR1 as ENHRY and CDR2 as SYGVKD. CDR3 coding DNA: TGTGCCATCAGGACAGGGGGCGTGAACACTGAAGCTTTCTTT. The encoded protein is CAIRTGGVNTEAFF.

The V and J genes are TRBV9 and TRBJ2-6; D call uncertain. Germline V gene data show CDR1 as SGDLS and CDR2 as YYNGEE. Trimming removed 3 bases from V and 4 bases from J, with 5 bases in between. The CDR3 consists of 13 residues. CDR3 DNA: TGTGCCAGCAGCGGCTCCGGGGCCAACGTCCTGACTTTC. It translates to CASSGSGANVLTF.

V usage is TRBV5-8 and J usage is TRBJ1-1, with a weak D call TRBD1 (6 bases). CDR3 size: 13 residues. V was pared by 3 bases and J by 1 base, with 7 bases between. Germline V gene data show CDR1 as SGHTS and CDR2 as YDEGEE. This CDR3 reads CASSSTGNTEAFF. Here the CDR3 DNA reads TGTGCCAGCAGCTCGACAGGGAACACTGAAGCTTTCTTT. Supplemented by reference TRBV5-8 and TRBJ1-1, the full variable domain reads EAGVTQSPTHLIKTRGQQATLRCSPISGHTSVYWYQQALGLGLQFLLWYDEGEERNRGNFPPRFSGRQFPNYSSELNVNALELEDSALYLCASSSTGNTEAFFGQGTRLTVV.